This T cell receptor (beta chain) is drawn from a study of cytomegalovirus exposure and HLA in healthy donors. Overall study results and limits: Most TCR sequences showed up rarely, but some public TCRs showed up in many donors. Earlier analysis yielded a pattern in which most TCR beta V segments were productive about 87% or about 30% of the time.

Germline CDR1 is MNHEY and CDR2 is SMNVEV (reference sequence). This CDR3 comprises 14 residues. V was clipped by 3 bases and J by 3 bases; unmatched bases: 2. With respect to this clone: Its matching antigen is unknown.

Primers: 60 Vbeta forward and 13 Jbeta reverse. Produced via immunoSEQ multiplex PCR; TCRdb's table is partial and in-frame only. The sample records 150,000 to 200,000 clones, 75% to 85% being singletons. The chain is built from TRBV27 and TRBJ2-5; 9 nucleotides line up with TRBD2. The sample was PBMCs. This receptor was taken from a girl aged 2 to 10 in good health and CMV-seropositive. CDR3 DNA sequence: TGTGCCAGCAGTTTGCGGGAGGGAGAAGAGACCCAGTACTTC. It specifies CASSLREGEETQYF.